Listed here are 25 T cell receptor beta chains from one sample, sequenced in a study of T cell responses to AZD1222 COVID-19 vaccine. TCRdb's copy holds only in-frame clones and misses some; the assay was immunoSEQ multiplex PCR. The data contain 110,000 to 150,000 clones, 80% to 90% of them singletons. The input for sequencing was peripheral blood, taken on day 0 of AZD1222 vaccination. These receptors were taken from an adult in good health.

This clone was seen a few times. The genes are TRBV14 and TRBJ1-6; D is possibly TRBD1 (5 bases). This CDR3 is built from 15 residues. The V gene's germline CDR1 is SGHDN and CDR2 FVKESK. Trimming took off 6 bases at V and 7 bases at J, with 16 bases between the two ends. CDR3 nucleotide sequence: TGTGCCAGCAGTCCTCCGGGGGACTACAATTCACCCCTCCACTTT. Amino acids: CASSPPGDYNSPLHF.

DNA of the CDR3: TGTGCCAGCAGCTTGGTCGGTCCAGGGTCTCCCCTCCACTTT. It encodes CASSLVGPGSPLHF. The rearrangement uses TRBV5-4 and TRBJ1-6; weak D call: TRBD1 (5 bases). Trimming cost V 0 bases and J 13 bases, with 14 bases left between them. The germline CDR1 and CDR2 sequences are SGHNT and YYREEE (reference sequence). The length of the CDR3 is 14 residues. Based on the CDR3 plus reference TRBV5-4 and TRBJ1-6, the full variable domain is ETGVTQSPTHLIKTRGQQVTLRCSSQSGHNTVSWYQQALGQGPQFIFQYYREEENGRGNFPPRFSGLQFPNYSSELNVNALELDDSALYLCASSLVGPGSPLHFGNGTRLTVT.

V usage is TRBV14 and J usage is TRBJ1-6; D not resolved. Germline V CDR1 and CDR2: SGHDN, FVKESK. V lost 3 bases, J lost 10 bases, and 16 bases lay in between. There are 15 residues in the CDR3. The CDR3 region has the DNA TGTGCCAGCAGCCAGTCAGCACGGTCGGCCTCACCCCTCCACTTT. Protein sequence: CASSQSARSASPLHF.

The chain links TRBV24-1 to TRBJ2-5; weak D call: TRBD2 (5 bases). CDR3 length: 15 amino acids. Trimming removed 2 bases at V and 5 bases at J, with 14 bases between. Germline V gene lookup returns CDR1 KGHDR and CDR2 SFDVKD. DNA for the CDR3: TGTGCCACCAGTGATTCGTTAGGGCCGGGGGAGACCCAGTACTTC. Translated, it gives CATSDSLGPGETQYF.

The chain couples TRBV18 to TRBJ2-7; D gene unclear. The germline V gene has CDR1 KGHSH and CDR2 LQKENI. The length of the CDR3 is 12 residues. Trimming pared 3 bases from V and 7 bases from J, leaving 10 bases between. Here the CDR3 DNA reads TGTGCCAGCTCACCTCTTCTGGGGGAGCAGTACTTC. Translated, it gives CASSPLLGEQYF.

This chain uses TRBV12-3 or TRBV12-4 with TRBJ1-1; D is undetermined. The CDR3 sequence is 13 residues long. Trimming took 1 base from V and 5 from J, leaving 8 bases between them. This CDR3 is CASSLGSQTEAFF. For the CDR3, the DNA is TGTGCCAGCAGTTTAGGCAGTCAGACTGAAGCTTTCTTT.

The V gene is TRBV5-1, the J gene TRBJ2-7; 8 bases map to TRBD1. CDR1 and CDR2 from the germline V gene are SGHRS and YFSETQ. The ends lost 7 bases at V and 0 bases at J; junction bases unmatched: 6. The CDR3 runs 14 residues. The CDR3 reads CASQTGDSSYEQYF. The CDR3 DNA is TGCGCCAGCCAGACAGGGGACAGCTCCTACGAGCAGTACTTC.

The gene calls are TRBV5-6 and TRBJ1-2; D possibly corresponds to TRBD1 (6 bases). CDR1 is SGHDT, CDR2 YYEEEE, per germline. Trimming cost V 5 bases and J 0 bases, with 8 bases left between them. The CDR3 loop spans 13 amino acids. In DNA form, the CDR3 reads TGTGCCAGCAGACAGGGACCTAACTATGGCTACACCTTC. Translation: CASRQGPNYGYTF.

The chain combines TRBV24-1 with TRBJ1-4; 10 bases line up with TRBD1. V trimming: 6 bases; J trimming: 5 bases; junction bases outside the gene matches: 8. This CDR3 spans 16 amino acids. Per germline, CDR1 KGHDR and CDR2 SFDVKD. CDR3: CATSKIVGQGNEKLFF. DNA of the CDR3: TGTGCCACCAGTAAAATCGTGGGACAGGGGAATGAAAAACTGTTTTTT.

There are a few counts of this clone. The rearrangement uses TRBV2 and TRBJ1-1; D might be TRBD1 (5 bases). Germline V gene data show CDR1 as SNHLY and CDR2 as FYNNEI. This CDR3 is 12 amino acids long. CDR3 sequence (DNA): TGTGCTCGTAGCGGTGGGGGCACTGAAGCTTTCTTT. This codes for CARSGGGTEAFF. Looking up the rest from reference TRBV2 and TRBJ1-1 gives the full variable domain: EPEVTQTPSHQVTQMGQEVILRCVPISNHLYFYWYRQILGQKVEFLVSFYNNEISEKSEIFDDQFSVERPDGSNFTLKIRSTKLEDSAMYFCARSGGGTEAFFGQGTRLTVV.

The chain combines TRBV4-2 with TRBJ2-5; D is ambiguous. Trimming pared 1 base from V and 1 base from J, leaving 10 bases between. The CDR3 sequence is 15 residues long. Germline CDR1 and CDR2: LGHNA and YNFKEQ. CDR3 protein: CASSQGLVTQETQYF. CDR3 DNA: TGTGCCAGCAGCCAAGGCCTAGTTACCCAAGAGACCCAGTACTTC.

The CDR3, as DNA: TGCGCCAGCAGCAGCGGTGGGACAGGGAACTATGGCTACACCTTC. As protein: CASSSGGTGNYGYTF. V and J are TRBV5-1 and TRBJ1-2, with 9 bases fitting TRBD1. CDR3 size: 15 residues. Losses at the gene ends were 4 bases for V and 2 bases for J; bases not matched to a gene: 6. The germline V gene encodes CDR1 SGHRS and CDR2 YFSETQ.

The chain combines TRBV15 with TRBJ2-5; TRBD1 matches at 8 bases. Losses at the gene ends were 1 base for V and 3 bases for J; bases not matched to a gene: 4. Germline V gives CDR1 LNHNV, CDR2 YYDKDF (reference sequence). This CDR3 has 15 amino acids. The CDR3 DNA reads TGTGCCACCAGCAGAGGTGGGACAGGAAAAGAGACCCAGTACTTC. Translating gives CATSRGGTGKETQYF.

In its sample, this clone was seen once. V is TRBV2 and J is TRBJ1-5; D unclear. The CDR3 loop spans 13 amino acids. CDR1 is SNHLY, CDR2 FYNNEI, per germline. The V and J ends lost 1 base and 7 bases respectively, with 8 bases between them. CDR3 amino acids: CASSEESPQPQHF. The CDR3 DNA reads TGTGCCAGCAGTGAAGAATCTCCACAGCCCCAGCATTTT. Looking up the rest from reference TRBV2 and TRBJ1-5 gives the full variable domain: EPEVTQTPSHQVTQMGQEVILRCVPISNHLYFYWYRQILGQKVEFLVSFYNNEISEKSEIFDDQFSVERPDGSNFTLKIRSTKLEDSAMYFCASSEESPQPQHFGDGTRLSIL.

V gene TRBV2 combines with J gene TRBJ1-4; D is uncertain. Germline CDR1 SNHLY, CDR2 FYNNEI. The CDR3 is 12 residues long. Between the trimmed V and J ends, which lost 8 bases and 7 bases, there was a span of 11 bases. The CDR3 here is CASAVQFEKLFF. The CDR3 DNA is TGTGCCAGCGCCGTCCAATTTGAAAAACTGTTTTTT.

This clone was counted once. In DNA, the CDR3 is TGCGCCAACCCCCCAGGTGCTGAAGCTTTCTTT. It yields the protein CANPPGAEAFF. The chain uses TRBV10-1 and TRBJ1-1, with D unclear. From germline, CDR1 is WNHNN and CDR2 SYGVQD (reference sequence). This CDR3 has 11 residues. The V and J ends lost 10 bases and 6 bases respectively, with 12 bases between them.

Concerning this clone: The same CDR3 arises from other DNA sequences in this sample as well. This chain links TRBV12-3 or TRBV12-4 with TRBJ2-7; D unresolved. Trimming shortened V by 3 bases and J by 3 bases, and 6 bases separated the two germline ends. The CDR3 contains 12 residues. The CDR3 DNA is TGTGCCAGCAGTTTCTCAGTCTACGAGCAGTACTTC. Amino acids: CASSFSVYEQYF.

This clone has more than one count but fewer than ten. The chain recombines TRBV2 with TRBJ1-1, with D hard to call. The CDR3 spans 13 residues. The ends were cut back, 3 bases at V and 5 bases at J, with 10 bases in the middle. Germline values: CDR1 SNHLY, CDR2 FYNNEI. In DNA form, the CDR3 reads TGTGCCAGCAGTGACAGAGGGTTAACTGAAGCTTTCTTT. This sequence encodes CASSDRGLTEAFF.

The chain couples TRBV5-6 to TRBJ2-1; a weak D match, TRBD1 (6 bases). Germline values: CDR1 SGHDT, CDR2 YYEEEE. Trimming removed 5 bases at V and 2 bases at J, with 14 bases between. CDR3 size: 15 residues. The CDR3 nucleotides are TGTGCCAGCAGACTCCAGGGACACGCCTACAATGAGCAGTTCTTC. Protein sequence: CASRLQGHAYNEQFF.

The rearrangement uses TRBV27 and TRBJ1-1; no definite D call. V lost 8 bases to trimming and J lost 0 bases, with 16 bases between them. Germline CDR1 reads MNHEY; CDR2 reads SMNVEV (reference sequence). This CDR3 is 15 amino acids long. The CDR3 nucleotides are TGTGCCAGCGCCCTTCCTGGTCTCATGAACACTGAAGCTTTCTTT. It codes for CASALPGLMNTEAFF.

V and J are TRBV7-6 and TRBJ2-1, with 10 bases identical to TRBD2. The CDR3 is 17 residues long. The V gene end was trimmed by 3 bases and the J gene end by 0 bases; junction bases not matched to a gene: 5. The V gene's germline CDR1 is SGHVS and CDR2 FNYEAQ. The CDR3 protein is CASSFSRTSGSYNEQFF. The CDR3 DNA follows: TGTGCCAGCAGCTTCTCAAGGACTAGCGGCTCCTACAATGAGCAGTTCTTC. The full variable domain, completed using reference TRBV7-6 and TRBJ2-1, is GAGVSQSPRYKVTKRGQDVALRCDPISGHVSLYWYRQALGQGPEFLTYFNYEAQQDKSGLPNDRFSAERPEGSISTLTIQRTEQRDSAMYRCASSFSRTSGSYNEQFFGPGTRLTVL.

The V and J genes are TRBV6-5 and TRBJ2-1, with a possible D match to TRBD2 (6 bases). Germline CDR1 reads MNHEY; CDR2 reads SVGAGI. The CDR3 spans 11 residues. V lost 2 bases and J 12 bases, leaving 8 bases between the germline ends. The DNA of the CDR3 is TGTGCCAGCAGTTACGGGGGGACGCAGTTCTTC. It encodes CASSYGGTQFF.

CDR3 amino acids: CASSQEKLLLGVNTEAFF. The CDR3 DNA follows: TGTGCCAGCAGCCAAGAAAAACTTTTGCTAGGGGTGAACACTGAAGCTTTCTTT. The chain has TRBV14 and TRBJ1-1, with D possibly TRBD1 on 5 matching bases. Trimming cost V 0 bases and J 0 bases, with 17 bases left between them. The germline V gene encodes CDR1 SGHDN and CDR2 FVKESK. The CDR3 runs 18 residues. The full variable domain, rest sourced from reference TRBV14 and TRBJ1-1, is EAGVTQFPSHSVIEKGQTVTLRCDPISGHDNLYWYRRVMGKEIKFLLHFVKESKQDESGMPNNRFLAERTGGTYSTLKVQPAELEDSGVYFCASSQEKLLLGVNTEAFFGQGTRLTVV.

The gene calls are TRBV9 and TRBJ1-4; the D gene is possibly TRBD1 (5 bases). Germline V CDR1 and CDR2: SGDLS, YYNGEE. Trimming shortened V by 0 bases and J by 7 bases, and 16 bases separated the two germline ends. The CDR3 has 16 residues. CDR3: CASSVAHGGGGEKLFF. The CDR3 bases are TGTGCCAGCAGCGTAGCTCACGGGGGAGGAGGTGAAAAACTGTTTTTT.

The CDR3 protein is CASSESGTPGLEQYF. The CDR3 coding sequence is TGTGCCAGCAGTGAAAGTGGGACACCGGGCCTCGAGCAGTACTTC. This chain links TRBV6-1 with TRBJ2-7; a weak D match, TRBD1 (6 bases). Trimming took 2 bases from V and 6 from J, leaving 17 bases between them. The CDR3 has 15 residues. Germline values: CDR1 MNHNS, CDR2 SASEGT.